Reported below is one TCR beta chain. The sample comes from a study of PD-1 blockade in classical Hodgkin lymphoma. V shed 1 base and J shed 0 bases, with 9 bases lying between them. CDR1 and CDR2 from the germline V gene are SGHVS and FNYEAQ. The CDR3 spans 15 residues. Assay used: immunoSEQ multiplex PCR; TCRdb lists only in-frame clones, some missing. The sample shows around 9,000 clones, roughly 80% of them seen only once. As for time point: cycle 4 day 1 (C4D1), after 6 weeks of nivolumab. Relapses following autologous stem cell transplantation were seen in all patients, with brentuximab vedotin exposure varying. Negative selection with magnets was how CD8+ T cells were isolated from the thawed PBMCs.

The sample was CD8+ T cells from blood, taken before the fourth cycle of nivolumab. This clonotype originated in a human donor with classical Hodgkin lymphoma. The rearrangement joins TRBV7-6 to TRBJ1-1, with D perhaps matching TRBD1 (5 bases). The CDR3 bases are TGTGCCAGCAGCTTAGTTCTGGGGGTGAACACTGAAGCTTTCTTT. Protein product: CASSLVLGVNTEAFF.